This T cell receptor beta chain was observed in a study of T cells in Graves' hyperthyroidism and ophthalmopathy. RNA transcripts were the template for amplifying TCR beta CDR3 regions. When the TCR CDR3 underwent first-round RT-PCR, the HTBI primer set was used. Via MiXCR, TCRdb re-called the multiplex PCR reads, giving one row per CDR3 protein. Counted here are about 400,000 distinct CDR3 sequences, approximately 15% occurring once; the ten biggest clones make up roughly 13%. This CDR3 contains 13 residues. Per germline, CDR1 DFQATT and CDR2 SNEGSKA (reference sequence). Trimming removed 6 bases from V and 10 bases from J; junction bases left unmatched: 12. This clonotype was counted at least ten times. Its antigen remains unidentified. Each ophthalmopathy patient scored at least 3 on the Clinical Activity Score and at least 4 on NOSPECS grade, with duration under 3 months. Fresh peripheral blood, about 9.6 ml, yielded the PBMCs.

Study-level points and caveats: Ophthalmopathy was separated from stable hyperthyroidism by a 13 V-J model.

The specimen was blood. This TCR derives from a man younger than 30 with Graves' ophthalmopathy. The chain joins TRBV20-1 to TRBJ2-1; 7 nucleotides line up with TRBD2. The CDR3 sequence is CSAGRRSGDEQFF. Here the CDR3 DNA reads TGCAGTGCCGGTAGAAGGAGCGGGGACGAGCAGTTCTTC.